This TCR beta chain is from a study of blood T cells in healthy people across ages. Study-wide results and caveats: Donors of long life had a larger count of naive CD4+ cells and greater diversity than aged donors.

Every sample had a minimum of 7 million PBMCs isolated. Extractions gave at least 5.5 micrograms of total RNA per sample. Germline V gives CDR1 KGHDR, CDR2 SFDVKD. This CDR3 contains 14 residues. V lost 2 bases, J lost 7 bases, and 14 bases lay in between. This clonotype appeared many times. What it binds is not known. Sample-barcoded 5' priming and a J-beta primer mix drove a second PCR of about 6 to 11 cycles. Researchers report that a template-switch adaptor with 12 random nucleotides tagged each cDNA molecule. Via MiXCR, TCRdb re-called the 5' RACE reads, giving one row per CDR3 protein. The sample contains 800,000 to 1,300,000 distinct CDR3 sequences, less than 25% of which appear only once. This sample also appeared in a second study, on T cells of mothers and their children.

Sequencing input: blood. The TCR sequence derives from a girl aged 2 to 10 in good health. The genes are TRBV24-1 and TRBJ2-7; D gene unclear. The CDR3 spells CATSDSSGSREQYF. CDR3 sequence (DNA): TGTGCCACCAGTGATTCCTCCGGATCGCGAGAGCAGTACTTC.